This is a list of T cell receptor beta chains from one sample in a study of blood T cell repertoires in COVID-19. Sequencing was performed with immunoSEQ multiplex PCR; in TCRdb, only in-frame clones are kept and a portion is missing. The sample consists of 45,000 to 60,000 clones, roughly 86% of them appearing once. Sequencing used peripheral blood. These receptors all stem from a man over 45 with active COVID-19. The CDR3 runs from the conserved cysteine through the conserved F or W. Each record gives: D gene, V gene, J gene, clone size, CDR3 DNA, CDR3 protein. A D gene is named only where the DNA matches it firmly. Not all rows give a size; the values are once, few, many and, for expanded clones, a class.

D: .; V: TRBV19; J: TRBJ2-6; size: .; DNA: TGTGCCAGTGTCCGTCAGGTTAACTCTGGGGCCAACGTCCTGACTTTC; CDR3: CASVRQVNSGANVLTF
D: TRBD2; V: TRBV9; J: TRBJ2-5; size: .; DNA: TGTGCCAGCAGCGTAGGTCCCCTCGGGGGGGGAGAGACCCAGTACTTC; CDR3: CASSVGPLGGGETQYF
D: .; V: TRBV7-3; J: TRBJ2-5; size: .; DNA: TGTGCCAGCAGCTTGATCCCCGCGGCGGAGACCCAGTACTTC; CDR3: CASSLIPAAETQYF
D: TRBD2; V: TRBV5-8; J: TRBJ2-3; size: .; DNA: TGTGCCAGCAGCCCCGCCCTCGGGACTAGTGATCGTAGCACAGATACGCAGTATTTT; CDR3: CASSPALGTSDRSTDTQYF
D: .; V: TRBV10-3; J: TRBJ1-1; size: once; DNA: TGTGCCATCAGTGAGTCGTACGGGGGAATGAACACTGAAGCTTTCTTT; CDR3: CAISESYGGMNTEAFF
D: .; V: TRBV15; J: TRBJ2-5; size: once; DNA: TGTGCCACCAGCCGGGGAACGATAGAGACCCAGTACTTC; CDR3: CATSRGTIETQYF
D: .; V: TRBV9; J: TRBJ1-4; size: .; DNA: TGTGCCAGCAGCGGAGTCCGGGAGGAAAAACTGTTTTTT; CDR3: CASSGVREEKLFF
D: TRBD2; V: TRBV7-2; J: TRBJ2-7; size: few; DNA: TGTGCCAGCAGCCCATCTACTAGCGTTTCGTCCTACGAGCAGTACTTC; CDR3: CASSPSTSVSSYEQYF
D: TRBD1; V: TRBV7-9; J: TRBJ2-4; size: .; DNA: TGTGCCAGCACAGACGCGATCCCGGGACAGGGACACATTCAGTACTTC; CDR3: CASTDAIPGQGHIQYF
D: .; V: TRBV11-2; J: TRBJ2-2; size: .; DNA: TGTGCCAGCAGCGGGGGACAAACCACCGGGGAGCTGTTTTTT; CDR3: CASSGGQTTGELFF
D: .; V: TRBV7-9; J: TRBJ1-3; size: few; DNA: TGTGCCAGCAGCCGATCACAGGACTCTGGAAACACCATATATTTT; CDR3: CASSRSQDSGNTIYF
D: .; V: TRBV6-6; J: TRBJ1-2; size: .; DNA: TGTGCCAGCAGTTCTTTGGCACAGGGTCGCTACACCTTC; CDR3: CASSSLAQGRYTF
D: .; V: TRBV19; J: TRBJ2-3; size: .; DNA: TGTGCCAGTACTGGACAGCAGTTCACAGATACGCAGTATTTT; CDR3: CASTGQQFTDTQYF
D: .; V: TRBV6-2/TRBV6-3; J: TRBJ1-6; size: few; DNA: TGTGCCAGCAGTTACCCCACAGGGAGCTCACCCCTCCACTTT; CDR3: CASSYPTGSSPLHF
D: .; V: TRBV4-1; J: TRBJ1-2; size: .; DNA: TGCGCCAGCAGCCAAGTCGGTCTAAGCGGTAACTATGGCTACACCTTC; CDR3: CASSQVGLSGNYGYTF
D: .; V: TRBV29-1; J: TRBJ1-1; size: .; DNA: TGCAGCGTTGTGCGGCACGCGAACACTGAAGCTTTCTTT; CDR3: CSVVRHANTEAFF
D: TRBD1; V: TRBV5-1; J: TRBJ1-4; size: few; DNA: TGCGCCAGCAGAGAGGGGGCGGCAACTAATGAAAAACTGTTTTTT; CDR3: CASREGAATNEKLFF
D: .; V: TRBV27; J: TRBJ2-1; size: .; DNA: TGTGCCAGCAGTTTCCAGGGATTCTACAATGAGCAGTTCTTC; CDR3: CASSFQGFYNEQFF
D: .; V: TRBV3-1/TRBV3-2; J: TRBJ2-1; size: .; DNA: TGTGCCAGCAGCCAAGATGGGCTAGCGTACAATGAGCAGTTCTTC; CDR3: CASSQDGLAYNEQFF
D: TRBD1; V: TRBV11-2; J: TRBJ1-2; size: .; DNA: TGTGCCAGCAGCCTCCGTTCCCTGGACAGGGGGGTTGGCTACACCTTC; CDR3: CASSLRSLDRGVGYTF
D: .; V: TRBV11-2; J: TRBJ2-1; size: once; DNA: TGTGCCAGCACCCTTTTCAATGAGCAGTTCTTC; CDR3: CASTLFNEQFF
D: .; V: TRBV11-2; J: TRBJ2-7; size: once; DNA: TGTGCCAGCAGCTTAGTATGGTCGGGTACCCTTATTCTCTACGAGCAGTACTTC; CDR3: CASSLVWSGTLILYEQYF
D: .; V: TRBV2; J: TRBJ2-1; size: .; DNA: TGTGCCAGCAGTGATTCAAGCGGAGGGGTGGATGAGCAGTTCTTC; CDR3: CASSDSSGGVDEQFF
D: .; V: TRBV12-3/TRBV12-4; J: TRBJ2-3; size: .; DNA: TGTGCCATCCTTCGGTCGGGTACAGATACGCAGTATTTT; CDR3: CAILRSGTDTQYF
D: .; V: TRBV29-1; J: TRBJ1-3; size: .; DNA: TGCAGCGCAGGGGAAGGTGGAAACACCATATATTTT; CDR3: CSAGEGGNTIYF
D: TRBD1; V: TRBV11-3; J: TRBJ2-5; size: once; DNA: TGTGCCAGCAGCACGGACAGGCAAGAGACCCAGTACTTC; CDR3: CASSTDRQETQYF
D: TRBD1; V: TRBV27; J: TRBJ2-7; size: .; DNA: TGTGCCAGTAGGGGGACAGGGGATCGCGAGCAGTACTTC; CDR3: CASRGTGDREQYF
D: TRBD1; V: TRBV6-5; J: TRBJ2-5; size: .; DNA: TGTGCCAGCAGTACCGACAGGGGTGGAGAGACCCAGTACTTC; CDR3: CASSTDRGGETQYF
D: .; V: TRBV4-3; J: TRBJ1-5; size: .; DNA: TGCGCCAGCAGCCAAGACAGGGAAAGGAGCAATCAGCCCCAGCATTTT; CDR3: CASSQDRERSNQPQHF
D: .; V: TRBV18; J: TRBJ2-1; size: .; DNA: TGTGCCAGCTCACCACTCAGCAATGAGCAGTTCTTC; CDR3: CASSPLSNEQFF
D: TRBD2; V: TRBV7-9; J: TRBJ2-1; size: .; DNA: TGTGCCAGCAGAGGCGGGGGTGTATACAATGAGCAGTTCTTC; CDR3: CASRGGGVYNEQFF
D: .; V: TRBV7-8; J: TRBJ2-6; size: .; DNA: TGTGCCAGCAGCTTCTTGGGCGGAGGACCTTCCTCTGGGGCCAACGTCCTGACTTTC; CDR3: CASSFLGGGPSSGANVLTF
D: .; V: TRBV9; J: TRBJ1-2; size: .; DNA: TGTGCCAGCAGCGTCCTCGGACAGCCCGGCACCTTC; CDR3: CASSVLGQPGTF
D: .; V: TRBV7-9; J: TRBJ1-2; size: .; DNA: TGTGCCAGCAGCTCACAGAACCTCTATGGCTACACCTTC; CDR3: CASSSQNLYGYTF
D: TRBD2; V: TRBV19; J: TRBJ2-1; size: .; DNA: TGTGCCAGTATCACGCGGGGGGGCTCCTACAATGAGCAGTTCTTC; CDR3: CASITRGGSYNEQFF
D: .; V: TRBV27; J: TRBJ2-3; size: .; DNA: TGTGCCAGCAGTTTCCCCCGGGCCGGCGTGGGGCGGTTACATACGCAGTATTTT; CDR3: CASSFPRAGVGRLHTQYF
D: TRBD1; V: TRBV23-1; J: TRBJ2-5; size: .; DNA: TGCGCCAGCAGTCAATCGAGACAGGGGAGCGGAGAGACCCAGTACTTC; CDR3: CASSQSRQGSGETQYF
D: .; V: TRBV6-2/TRBV6-3; J: TRBJ2-1; size: once; DNA: TGTGCCAGCAGTCATATAAGCACGCCGTCTTACAATGAGCAGTTCTTC; CDR3: CASSHISTPSYNEQFF
D: .; V: TRBV18; J: TRBJ2-3; size: .; DNA: TGTGCCAGCTCACCATATCGCACAGATACGCAGTATTTT; CDR3: CASSPYRTDTQYF
D: .; V: TRBV6-4; J: TRBJ2-2; size: .; DNA: TGTGCCAGCAGCCCGGAGGGGCCGAACACCGGGGAGCTGTTTTTT; CDR3: CASSPEGPNTGELFF
D: .; V: TRBV2; J: TRBJ1-2; size: .; DNA: TGTGCCAGCAGTGCCGACAGGAACCCTATAGGGACCTTC; CDR3: CASSADRNPIGTF
D: TRBD1; V: TRBV7-3; J: TRBJ2-4; size: few; DNA: TGTGCCAGCAGCCCAACAGGGGGCCCGGCCAAAAACATTCAGTACTTC; CDR3: CASSPTGGPAKNIQYF
D: .; V: TRBV19; J: TRBJ1-6; size: .; DNA: TGTGCCAGTAGGGCCCCGGGGAATTATAATTCACCCCTCCACTTT; CDR3: CASRAPGNYNSPLHF
D: .; V: TRBV7-2; J: TRBJ1-6; size: .; DNA: TGTGCCAGCAGCTTGATTGGTAGCTCCTATAATTCACCCCTCCACTTT; CDR3: CASSLIGSSYNSPLHF
D: .; V: TRBV18; J: TRBJ2-3; size: once; DNA: TGTGCCAGCTCACTCACTACGGGGAGCACAGATACGCAGTATTTT; CDR3: CASSLTTGSTDTQYF
D: TRBD2; V: TRBV10-1; J: TRBJ2-5; size: .; DNA: TGCGCCAGCAGCGAGCGGGGGGTCGAGACCCAGTACTTC; CDR3: CASSERGVETQYF
D: .; V: TRBV13; J: TRBJ2-7; size: .; DNA: TGTGCCAGCAGCTTACCGGGACAAGCCTCCTACGAGCAGTACTTC; CDR3: CASSLPGQASYEQYF